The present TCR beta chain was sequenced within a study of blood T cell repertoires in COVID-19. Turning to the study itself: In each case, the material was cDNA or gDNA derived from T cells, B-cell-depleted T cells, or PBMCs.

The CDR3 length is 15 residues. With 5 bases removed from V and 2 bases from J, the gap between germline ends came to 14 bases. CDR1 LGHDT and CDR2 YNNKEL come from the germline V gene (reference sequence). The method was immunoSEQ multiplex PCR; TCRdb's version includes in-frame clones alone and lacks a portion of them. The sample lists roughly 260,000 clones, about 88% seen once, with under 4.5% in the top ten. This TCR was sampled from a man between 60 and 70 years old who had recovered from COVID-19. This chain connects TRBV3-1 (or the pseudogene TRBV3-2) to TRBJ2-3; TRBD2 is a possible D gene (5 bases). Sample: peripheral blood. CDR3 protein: CASSDSARLTDTQYF. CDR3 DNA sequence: TGTGCCAGCAGCGATAGCGCGAGACTCACAGATACGCAGTATTTT.